This T cell receptor (beta chain) is drawn from a study of shared clonotypes between healthy human individuals. Turning to the study itself: Every donor yielded three CD4 naive, three CD4 memory, two CD8 naive and one CD8 memory plate.

As to this clone: Antigen specificity is unknown.

The CDR3 is 16 amino acids. V shed 4 bases and J 1 base; nucleotides not matched to a gene: 8. CDR1 is SGHRS and CDR2 is YFSETQ in the germline V gene. Broader study findings: The study generally estimated greater richness for naive than memory subsets.

Some clones are missing from TCRdb's copy, which holds only in-frame ones; the method was immunoSEQ multiplex PCR. The data hold hundreds of thousands of clones, with over 65% observed a single time. The sequence came from a young woman in good health. The chain combines TRBV5-1 with TRBJ1-3, with 7 bases matching TRBD1. Source material: memory CD4+ T cells sorted from blood. The subset denotes: CD45RA-negative fraction. This chain's CDR3 is CASSAGGPQSGNTIYF. The CDR3 DNA reads as TGCGCCAGCAGCGCAGGGGGGCCCCAATCTGGAAACACCATATATTTT.